This T cell receptor (beta chain) was sequenced for a study of T cell repertoires in cytomegalovirus infection. Across the study: Recently identified HLA-C-restricted and well-studied HLA-B-restricted CMV epitopes were used. The study's findings and limits: CMV-specific HLA-C-restricted TCR beta clonotypes dominated the ex vivo response. There were carriers of CMV plus the relevant HLA, and cumulative public TCR beta family frequency identified them.

A single record per CDR3 protein comes from TCRdb applying MiXCR to the reads. Altogether about 340,000 distinct CDR3 sequences are present, 29% being singletons, with the ten largest covering about 20%. Points on this clonotype: Its specificity is not known.

Trimming removed 4 bases from V and 0 bases from J, with 7 bases in between. The CDR3 loop spans 14 amino acids. Germline V gene sequence: CDR1 MNHNS, CDR2 SASEGT. The V and J genes are TRBV6-1 and TRBJ2-4; D is unresolved. The sample consisted of cultured PBMCs, taken from culture after CMV antigen stimulation. The TCR was taken from a human donor in good health (CMV status not recorded). Some clones in this sample may be carry-over from other donors' samples. The CDR3 DNA sequence: TGTGCCAGCAGTGGCCGGACAGCCAAAAACATTCAGTACTTC. Translating gives CASSGRTAKNIQYF.